The rows below give T cell receptor beta chains drawn from one sample of a study of PD-1 blockade in classical Hodgkin lymphoma. Only in-frame clones appear in the TCRdb table, and some are missing; sequencing was by immunoSEQ multiplex PCR. Seen here are roughly 96,000 clones, about 93% observed once, and the top ten hold less than 2%. Sequences were derived from peripheral blood mononuclear cells (PBMCs), sampled before the fourth cycle of nivolumab. These receptors came from a human donor with classical Hodgkin lymphoma. Each CDR3 is given with its conserved first and last residue. A D gene is named only where the DNA matches it firmly. Size is omitted from some rows. Given values are once, few, many or a class for expanded clones.

D: .; V: TRBV7-9; J: TRBJ1-3; size: .; DNA: TGTGCCAGCAGCTTAGATGTATCAGCGACAGCCGGGAACACCATATATTTT; CDR3: CASSLDVSATAGNTIYF
D: TRBD2; V: TRBV9; J: TRBJ2-7; size: .; DNA: TGTGCCAGCAGCGTAGGTTCTAGCGGGGGCGGCGAGCAGTACTTC; CDR3: CASSVGSSGGGEQYF
D: TRBD1; V: TRBV4-1; J: TRBJ2-7; size: .; DNA: TGCGCCAGCAGCCTAGGGACAGGATCCTACGAGCAGTACTTC; CDR3: CASSLGTGSYEQYF
D: .; V: TRBV11-2; J: TRBJ2-7; size: .; DNA: TGTGCCAGCAGCCTAGCGTTTTCTTCCTACGAGCAGTACTTC; CDR3: CASSLAFSSYEQYF
D: .; V: TRBV10-1; J: TRBJ2-3; size: .; DNA: TGCGCCAGCAGTGAATACCGTCGGTCAGGCAACACAGATACGCAGTATTTT; CDR3: CASSEYRRSGNTDTQYF
D: .; V: TRBV28; J: TRBJ1-1; size: once; DNA: TGTGCCAGCAGTACTCCGCGTAGGGCCAGAAAGATGAACACTGAAGCTTTCTTT; CDR3: CASSTPRRARKMNTEAFF
D: .; V: TRBV28; J: TRBJ2-6; size: .; DNA: TGTGCCAGCAGTTTATCCCGGGGCGCAATCTCTGGGGCCAACGTCCTGACTTTC; CDR3: CASSLSRGAISGANVLTF
D: .; V: TRBV30; J: TRBJ1-5; size: .; DNA: TGTGCCTGGAGTGTAAAGGGAGGTCAGCCCCAGCATTTT; CDR3: CAWSVKGGQPQHF
D: .; V: TRBV19; J: TRBJ1-4; size: .; DNA: TGTGCCAGTAGTATAGCCCGGGGCGCCTATGAAAAACTGTTTTTT; CDR3: CASSIARGAYEKLFF
D: .; V: TRBV28; J: TRBJ2-1; size: .; DNA: TGTGCCAGCAGTTTATCTCGACGTGCACGGAATGAGCAGTTCTTC; CDR3: CASSLSRRARNEQFF
D: .; V: TRBV9; J: TRBJ2-5; size: .; DNA: TGTGCCAGCAGCGCCAAGACAGGTCCTCAAGAGACCCAGTACTTC; CDR3: CASSAKTGPQETQYF
D: TRBD1; V: TRBV5-1; J: TRBJ2-7; size: .; DNA: TGCGCCAGCAGCTCCGGACAGGGGCAGATCGAGCAGTACTTC; CDR3: CASSSGQGQIEQYF
D: TRBD2; V: TRBV7-8; J: TRBJ2-1; size: .; DNA: TGTGCCAGCAGCTCCCATCGGGGGAGGGCCACGAGGGCCTACAATGAGCAGTTCTTC; CDR3: CASSSHRGRATRAYNEQFF
D: .; V: TRBV6-5; J: TRBJ1-2; size: .; DNA: TGTGCCAGCAGTGGCAGACAGACGTTTAACTATGGCTACACCTTC; CDR3: CASSGRQTFNYGYTF
D: .; V: TRBV6-5; J: TRBJ2-7; size: .; DNA: TGTGCCAGCAGCTTTGGTCCCCCCTACGAGCAGTACTTC; CDR3: CASSFGPPYEQYF
D: .; V: TRBV13; J: TRBJ2-4; size: .; DNA: TGTGCCAGCAGCTCCCCTACGGCTTCGGCCAAAAACATTCAGTACTTC; CDR3: CASSSPTASAKNIQYF
D: .; V: TRBV7-9; J: TRBJ2-1; size: .; DNA: TGTGCCAGCAGCGACCGGGACTGGGACAATGAGCAGTTCTTC; CDR3: CASSDRDWDNEQFF
D: TRBD1; V: TRBV6-6; J: TRBJ2-5; size: .; DNA: TGTGCCAGCAGTCCTCCCCGGACAGGTAGCCCGGAGACCCAGTACTTC; CDR3: CASSPPRTGSPETQYF
D: .; V: TRBV19; J: TRBJ2-7; size: .; DNA: TGTGCCAGTAGTTGGCGGCAGGGAAGACAGGAGCAGTACTTC; CDR3: CASSWRQGRQEQYF
D: .; V: TRBV13; J: TRBJ2-1; size: .; DNA: TGTGCCAGCAGCAGAAGTTCCCCCTCCTACAATGAGCAGTTCTTC; CDR3: CASSRSSPSYNEQFF
D: .; V: TRBV30; J: TRBJ1-2; size: .; DNA: TGTGCCTGGAGTGGGGTGCAGGAAATCAACTATGGCTACACCTTC; CDR3: CAWSGVQEINYGYTF
D: TRBD1; V: TRBV7-3; J: TRBJ2-1; size: .; DNA: TGTGCCAGCAGCCTAGAGGGGGCGGGTGATTACTACAATGAGCAGTTCTTC; CDR3: CASSLEGAGDYYNEQFF
D: .; V: TRBV9; J: TRBJ1-3; size: once; DNA: TGTGCCAGCAGCGTAGCAGGCGGAGTATTTGGTTCGGGAAACACCATATATTTT; CDR3: CASSVAGGVFGSGNTIYF
D: .; V: TRBV7-9; J: TRBJ1-5; size: .; DNA: TGTGCCAGCAGCTTAGCAGGGGCGACCGATCAGCCCCAGCATTTT; CDR3: CASSLAGATDQPQHF
D: TRBD1; V: TRBV27; J: TRBJ2-7; size: .; DNA: TGTGCCAGCAGTTCCAGGACAGGGGGGGTCTACGAGCAGTACTTC; CDR3: CASSSRTGGVYEQYF
D: TRBD2; V: TRBV7-9; J: TRBJ2-1; size: once; DNA: TGTGCCAGCAGCCCTCCTTTTCGAAGCGGGATTGGGGCGCAGTTCTTC; CDR3: CASSPPFRSGIGAQFF
D: TRBD2; V: TRBV19; J: TRBJ2-7; size: .; DNA: TGTGCCAGTAGTCGACTAGCGGGAATTAGGCTTTCCCACGAGCAGTACTTC; CDR3: CASSRLAGIRLSHEQYF
D: .; V: TRBV7-9; J: TRBJ2-7; size: .; DNA: TGTGCCAGCAGCTCCGGGGGAACCTGGGCCGCTTACGAGCAGTACTTC; CDR3: CASSSGGTWAAYEQYF
D: .; V: TRBV11-2; J: TRBJ1-1; size: .; DNA: TGTGCCAGCAGCTTAGAAACAGGGTGGGCAGAAGCTTTCTTT; CDR3: CASSLETGWAEAFF
D: TRBD2; V: TRBV2; J: TRBJ2-3; size: .; DNA: TGTGCCAGCAGCGTATGGATGCTAGCGGGAGGAGACACAGATACGCAGTATTTT; CDR3: CASSVWMLAGGDTDTQYF
D: TRBD1; V: TRBV27; J: TRBJ2-5; size: .; DNA: TGTGCCAGCAGTCCCTACGACAGGGGGCGCTCAGAGACCCAGTACTTC; CDR3: CASSPYDRGRSETQYF
D: TRBD2; V: TRBV18; J: TRBJ2-5; size: .; DNA: TGTGCCAGCTCACCTGCGACTAGCGGGATGAGGGAGACCCAGTACTTC; CDR3: CASSPATSGMRETQYF
D: .; V: TRBV7-3; J: TRBJ2-6; size: .; DNA: TGTGCCAGCAGCCTTCGAATCTCTGGGGCCAACGTCCTGACTTTC; CDR3: CASSLRISGANVLTF
D: TRBD2; V: TRBV11-1; J: TRBJ2-7; size: .; DNA: TGTGCCAGCAGCTTAGCAGTGGGACTAGCGGGTTCCTACGAGCAGTACTTC; CDR3: CASSLAVGLAGSYEQYF
D: TRBD2; V: TRBV4-1; J: TRBJ2-4; size: .; DNA: TGCGCCAGCAGCCAAAAGGCTAGCGGGAGGACCAATCGGGAGAACATTCAGTACTTC; CDR3: CASSQKASGRTNRENIQYF
D: .; V: TRBV7-6; J: TRBJ2-3; size: .; DNA: TGTGCCAGCAGCTTAGGTCGTCTAGATACGCAGTATTTT; CDR3: CASSLGRLDTQYF
D: .; V: TRBV7-2; J: TRBJ2-5; size: .; DNA: TGTGCCAGCAGCTTCGTAGAGGCGGAGACCCAGTACTTC; CDR3: CASSFVEAETQYF
D: TRBD2; V: TRBV18; J: TRBJ2-7; size: once; DNA: TGTGCCAGCAACTTTACCGGGACTAGCGGGAGGGGCGGCTCCTACGAGCAGTACTTC; CDR3: CASNFTGTSGRGGSYEQYF
D: TRBD1; V: TRBV7-9; J: TRBJ1-2; size: few; DNA: TGTGCCAGCAGCCCACAAGACAGGGCCGGCTACACCTTC; CDR3: CASSPQDRAGYTF
D: TRBD2; V: TRBV4-1; J: TRBJ2-7; size: .; DNA: TGCGCCAGCAGCCAAGATCCGTTGAGAGCGGGAGGGACCTACGAGCAGTACTTC; CDR3: CASSQDPLRAGGTYEQYF
D: TRBD2; V: TRBV4-2; J: TRBJ2-7; size: .; DNA: TGTGCCAGCAGCCAAGATCGGACTAGCGGCTACGAGCAGTACTTC; CDR3: CASSQDRTSGYEQYF
D: TRBD2; V: TRBV19; J: TRBJ2-1; size: .; DNA: TGTGCCAGTAGTATATCTAGCGGTGAGTTTAATGAGCAGTTCTTC; CDR3: CASSISSGEFNEQFF
D: .; V: TRBV9; J: TRBJ2-1; size: .; DNA: TGTGCCAGCAGCGCTGTCGGGACTGCACCGAATGAGCAGTTCTTC; CDR3: CASSAVGTAPNEQFF
D: TRBD2; V: TRBV18; J: TRBJ2-7; size: .; DNA: TGTGCCAGCTCACCCGCGGGGGGTTACGAGCAGTACTTC; CDR3: CASSPAGGYEQYF
D: TRBD1; V: TRBV2; J: TRBJ2-5; size: .; DNA: TGTGCCAGCAGGGACTGGGGGACAGAAAAAGAGACCCAGTACTTC; CDR3: CASRDWGTEKETQYF
D: .; V: TRBV7-9; J: TRBJ1-6; size: .; DNA: TGTGCCAGCAGCTTAGACGGGAATAATTCACCCCTCCACTTT; CDR3: CASSLDGNNSPLHF
D: .; V: TRBV5-6; J: TRBJ2-7; size: .; DNA: TGTGCCAGCAGCCGCGCGGGCTCTGGGGAATACGAGCAGTACTTC; CDR3: CASSRAGSGEYEQYF
D: .; V: TRBV29-1; J: TRBJ2-1; size: .; DNA: TGCAGCGTTGATGGGGGGGCGGGTCGTTACAATGAGCAGTTCTTC; CDR3: CSVDGGAGRYNEQFF